The source of this TCR beta chain is a study of CXCR3-negative and CXCR3-positive naive CD8 T cells. Study-wide findings and caveats: Naive CXCR3-negative cells resembled naive CXCR3-positive cells in TRBV-TRBJ usage; memory cells differed.

As regards this clonotype: Antigen specificity is unknown.

Naive CD8+ T cells carried a CD45RO-CCR7+CD27+CD95- phenotype. The CDR3 sequence is 11 residues long. Per the germline V gene, CDR1 is SEHNR and CDR2 is FQNEAQ (reference sequence). 5' RACE that incorporated UMI labels was used to prepare the TRB cDNA libraries. TCRdb re-called the 5' RACE reads and catalogs CDR3 proteins one per entry, DNA excluded. Its listing shows around 90,000 distinct CDR3 sequences. What was sequenced was naive CXCR3- CD8+ T cells from blood. This sample's subset: CD45RO-CCR7+CD27+CD95- naive CD8+ T cells lacking CXCR3 (TNR3-). The receptor was isolated from a human donor in good health. Some clones in this sample may be carry-over from other donors' samples. The gene calls are TRBV7-9 and TRBJ1-2. This CDR3 reads CASTRGYGYTF.